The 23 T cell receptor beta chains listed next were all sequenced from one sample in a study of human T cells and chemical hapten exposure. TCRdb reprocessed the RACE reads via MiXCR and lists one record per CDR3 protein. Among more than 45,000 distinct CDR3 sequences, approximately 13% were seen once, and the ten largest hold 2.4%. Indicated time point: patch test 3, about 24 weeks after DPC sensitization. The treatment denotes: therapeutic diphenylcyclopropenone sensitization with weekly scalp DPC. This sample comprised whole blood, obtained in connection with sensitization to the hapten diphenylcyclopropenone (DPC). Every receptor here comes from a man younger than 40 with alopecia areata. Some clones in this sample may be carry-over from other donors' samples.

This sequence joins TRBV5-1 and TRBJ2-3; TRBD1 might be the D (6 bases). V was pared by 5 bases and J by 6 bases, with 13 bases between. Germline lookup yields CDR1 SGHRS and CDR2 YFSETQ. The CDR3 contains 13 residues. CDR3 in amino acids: CASSLQGGDTQYF. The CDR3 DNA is TGCGCCAGCAGTTTACAGGGTGGGGATACGCAGTATTTT.

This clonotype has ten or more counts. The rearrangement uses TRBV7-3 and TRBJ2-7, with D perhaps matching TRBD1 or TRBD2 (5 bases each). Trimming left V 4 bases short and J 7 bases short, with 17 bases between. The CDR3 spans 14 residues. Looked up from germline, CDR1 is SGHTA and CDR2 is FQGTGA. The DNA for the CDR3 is TGTGCCAGCAGCTATCAGGGCCCTTCGGGGGAGCAGTACTTC. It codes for CASSYQGPSGEQYF.

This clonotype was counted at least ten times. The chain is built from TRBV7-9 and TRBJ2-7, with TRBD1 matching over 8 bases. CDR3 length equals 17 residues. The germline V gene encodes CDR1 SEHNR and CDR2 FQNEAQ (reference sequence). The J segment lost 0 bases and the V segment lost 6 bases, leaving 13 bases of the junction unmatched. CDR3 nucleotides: TGTGCCAGCAGTCGAAGGAGGACAGGGCCATTCTCCTACGAGCAGTACTTC. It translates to CASSRRRTGPFSYEQYF.

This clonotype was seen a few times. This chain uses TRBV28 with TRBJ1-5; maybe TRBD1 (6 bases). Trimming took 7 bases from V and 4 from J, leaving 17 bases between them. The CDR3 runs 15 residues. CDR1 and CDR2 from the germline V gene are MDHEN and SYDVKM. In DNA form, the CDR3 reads TGTGCCAGCACCCTACGTGGGGGCATGAATCAGCCCCAGCATTTT. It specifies CASTLRGGMNQPQHF.

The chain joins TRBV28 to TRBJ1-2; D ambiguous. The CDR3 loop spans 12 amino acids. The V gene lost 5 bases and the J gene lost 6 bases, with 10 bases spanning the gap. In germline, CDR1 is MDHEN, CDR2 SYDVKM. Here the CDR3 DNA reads TGTGCCAGCAGTGTTAAAGCCCATGGCTACACCTTC. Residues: CASSVKAHGYTF.

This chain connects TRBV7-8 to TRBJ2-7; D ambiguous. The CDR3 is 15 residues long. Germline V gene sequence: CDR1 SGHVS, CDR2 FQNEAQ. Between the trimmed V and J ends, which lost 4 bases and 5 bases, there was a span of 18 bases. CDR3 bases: TGTGCCAGCAGCTCGGAACGGATAAGCGTACACGAGCAGTACTTC. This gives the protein CASSSERISVHEQYF.

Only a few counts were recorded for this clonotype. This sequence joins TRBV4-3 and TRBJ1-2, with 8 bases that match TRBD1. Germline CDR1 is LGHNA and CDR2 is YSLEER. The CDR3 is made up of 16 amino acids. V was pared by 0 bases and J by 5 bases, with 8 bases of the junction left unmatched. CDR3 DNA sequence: TGCGCCAGCAGCCAAGAGCCCCGCAGGGGGCCGTATGGCTACACCTTC. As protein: CASSQEPRRGPYGYTF.

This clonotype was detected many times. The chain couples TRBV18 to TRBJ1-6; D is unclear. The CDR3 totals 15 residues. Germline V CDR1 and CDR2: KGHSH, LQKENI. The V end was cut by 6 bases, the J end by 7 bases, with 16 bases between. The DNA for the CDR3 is TGTGCCAGCTCCCTTAGTGGACCTATCAATTCACCCCTCCACTTT. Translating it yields CASSLSGPINSPLHF.

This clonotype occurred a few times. CDR3 region: CASSEELPGSGANVLTF. CDR3 bases: TGTGCCAGTAGTGAGGAGTTACCGGGCTCTGGGGCCAACGTCCTGACTTTC. The J gene is TRBJ2-6, the V gene TRBV19; D uncertain. Trimming stripped 5 bases from V and 0 bases from J, with 14 bases between. This CDR3 has 17 residues. Per germline, CDR1 LNHDA and CDR2 SQIVND (reference sequence).

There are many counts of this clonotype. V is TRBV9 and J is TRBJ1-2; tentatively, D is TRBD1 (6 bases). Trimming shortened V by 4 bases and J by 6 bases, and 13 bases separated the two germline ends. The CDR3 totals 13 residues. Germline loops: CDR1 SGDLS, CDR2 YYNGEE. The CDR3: CASSTGQKNGYTF. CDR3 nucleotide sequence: TGTGCCAGCAGCACTGGACAGAAAAATGGCTACACCTTC.

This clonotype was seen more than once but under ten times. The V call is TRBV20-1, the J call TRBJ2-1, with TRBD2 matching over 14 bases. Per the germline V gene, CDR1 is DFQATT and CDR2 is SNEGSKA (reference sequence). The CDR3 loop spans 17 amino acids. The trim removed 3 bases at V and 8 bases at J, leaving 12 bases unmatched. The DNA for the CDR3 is TGCAGTGCTAGGTCCTTTACGACTAGCGGGGGGGCCGATGAGCAGTTCTTC. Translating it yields CSARSFTTSGGADEQFF.

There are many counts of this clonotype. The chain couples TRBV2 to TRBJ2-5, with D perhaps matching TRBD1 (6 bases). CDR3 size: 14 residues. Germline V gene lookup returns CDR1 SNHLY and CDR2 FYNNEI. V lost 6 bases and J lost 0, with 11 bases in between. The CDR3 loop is CASRRGHYQETQYF. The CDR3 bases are TGTGCCAGCAGGAGGGGACACTACCAAGAGACCCAGTACTTC.

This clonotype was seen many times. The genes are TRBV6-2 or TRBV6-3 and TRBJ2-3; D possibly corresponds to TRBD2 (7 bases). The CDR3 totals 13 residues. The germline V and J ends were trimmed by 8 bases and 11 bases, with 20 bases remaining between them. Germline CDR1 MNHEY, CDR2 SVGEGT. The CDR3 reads CASGAAGASRQYF. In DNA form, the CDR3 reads TGTGCCAGCGGTGCGGCGGGGGCCTCGAGGCAGTATTTT.

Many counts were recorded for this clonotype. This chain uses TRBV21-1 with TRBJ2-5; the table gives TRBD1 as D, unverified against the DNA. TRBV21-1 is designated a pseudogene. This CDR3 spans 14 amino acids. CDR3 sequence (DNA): TGTGCCAGCAGCAAAAACGGCGAGGGGGAGACCCAGTACTTC. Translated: CASSKNGEGETQYF.

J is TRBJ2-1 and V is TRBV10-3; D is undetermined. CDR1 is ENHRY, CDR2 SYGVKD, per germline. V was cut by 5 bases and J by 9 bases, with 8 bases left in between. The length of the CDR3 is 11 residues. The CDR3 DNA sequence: TGTGCCATCAGTTCGGGCGTTGAGCAGTTCTTC. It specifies CAISSGVEQFF.

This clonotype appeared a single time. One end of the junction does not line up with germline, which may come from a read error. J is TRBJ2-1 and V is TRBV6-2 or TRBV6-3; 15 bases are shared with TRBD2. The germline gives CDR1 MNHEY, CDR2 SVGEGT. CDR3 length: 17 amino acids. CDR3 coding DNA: TGTGCCAGCAGAGCCCGGACTAGCGGGGGGGCCTATAATGAGCAGTTCTTC. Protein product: CASRARTSGGAYNEQFF.

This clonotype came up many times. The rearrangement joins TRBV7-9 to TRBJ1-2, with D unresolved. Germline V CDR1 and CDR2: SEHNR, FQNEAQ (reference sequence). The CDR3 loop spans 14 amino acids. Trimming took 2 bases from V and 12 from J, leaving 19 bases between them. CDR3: CASSLPVPTWSDTF. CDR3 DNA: TGTGCCAGCAGCTTACCCGTGCCGACTTGGAGCGACACCTTC.

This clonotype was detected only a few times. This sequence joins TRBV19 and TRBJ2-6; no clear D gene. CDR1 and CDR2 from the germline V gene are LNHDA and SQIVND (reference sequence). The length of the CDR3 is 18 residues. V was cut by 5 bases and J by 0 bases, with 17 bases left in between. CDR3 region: CASSPFSAASSGANVLTF. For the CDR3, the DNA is TGTGCCAGTAGTCCCTTTTCGGCAGCTAGCTCTGGGGCCAACGTCCTGACTTTC.

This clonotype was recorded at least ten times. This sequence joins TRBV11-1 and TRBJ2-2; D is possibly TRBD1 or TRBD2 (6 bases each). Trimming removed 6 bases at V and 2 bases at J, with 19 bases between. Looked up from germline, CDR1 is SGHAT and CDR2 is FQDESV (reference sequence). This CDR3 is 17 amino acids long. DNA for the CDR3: TGTGCCAGCAGTCCGACCACGGGGGCTTTTAACACCGGGGAGCTGTTTTTT. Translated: CASSPTTGAFNTGELFF.

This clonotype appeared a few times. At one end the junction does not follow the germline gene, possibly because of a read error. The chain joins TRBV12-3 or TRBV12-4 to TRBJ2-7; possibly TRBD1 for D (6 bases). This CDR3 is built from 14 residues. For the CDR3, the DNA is TGTGCCAGCAGTTGGGATGGGGGCTCCCACGAGCAGTACTTC. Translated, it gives CASSWDGGSHEQYF.

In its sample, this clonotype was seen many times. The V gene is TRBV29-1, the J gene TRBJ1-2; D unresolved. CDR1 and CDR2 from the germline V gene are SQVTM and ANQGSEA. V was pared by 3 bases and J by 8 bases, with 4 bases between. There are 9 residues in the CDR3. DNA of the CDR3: TGCAGCGTTGAGGAAGGCTACACCTTC. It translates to CSVEEGYTF.

This CDR3 reads CASSWDSYDQPQHF. In nucleotides, the CDR3 is TGTGCCAGCAGCTGGGACAGCTATGATCAGCCCCAGCATTTT. The genes are TRBV7-9 and TRBJ1-5, with TRBD1 matching over 7 bases. The V gene end was trimmed by 4 bases and the J gene end by 5 bases; junction bases not matched to a gene: 5. Germline assignment: CDR1 SEHNR and CDR2 FQNEAQ (reference sequence). There are 14 residues in the CDR3. The full variable domain, completed using reference TRBV7-9 and TRBJ1-5, is DTGVSQNPRHKITKRGQNVTFRCDPISEHNRLYWYRQTLGQGPEFLTYFQNEAQLEKSRLLSDRFSAERPKGSFSTLEIQRTEQGDSAMYLCASSWDSYDQPQHFGDGTRLSIL.

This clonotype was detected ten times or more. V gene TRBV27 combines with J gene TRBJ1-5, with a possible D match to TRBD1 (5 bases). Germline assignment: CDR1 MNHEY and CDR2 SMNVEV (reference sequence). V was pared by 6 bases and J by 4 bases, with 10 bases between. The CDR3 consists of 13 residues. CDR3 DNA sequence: TGTGCCAGCAGGCGGGGCGATAATCAGCCCCAGCATTTT. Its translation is CASRRGDNQPQHF.